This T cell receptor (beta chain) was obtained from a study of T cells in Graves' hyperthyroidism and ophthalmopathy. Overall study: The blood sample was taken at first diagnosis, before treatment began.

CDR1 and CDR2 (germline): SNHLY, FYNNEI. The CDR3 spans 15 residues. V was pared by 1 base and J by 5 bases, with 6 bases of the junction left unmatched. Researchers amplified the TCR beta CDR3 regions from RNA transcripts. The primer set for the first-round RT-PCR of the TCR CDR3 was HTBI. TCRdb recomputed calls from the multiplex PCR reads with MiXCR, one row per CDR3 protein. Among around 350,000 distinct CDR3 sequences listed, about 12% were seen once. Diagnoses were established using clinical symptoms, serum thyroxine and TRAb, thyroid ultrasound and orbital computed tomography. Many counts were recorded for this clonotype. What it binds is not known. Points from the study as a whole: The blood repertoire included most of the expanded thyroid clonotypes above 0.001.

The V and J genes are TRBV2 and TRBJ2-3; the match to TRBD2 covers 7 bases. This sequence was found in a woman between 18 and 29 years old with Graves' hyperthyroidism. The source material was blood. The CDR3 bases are TGTGCCAGCAGTGAAGGGGGAGGGCCGAGAGATACGCAGTATTTT. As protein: CASSEGGGPRDTQYF.